This is a list of T cell receptor beta chains from one sample in a study of blood T cell repertoires in COVID-19. Method: immunoSEQ multiplex PCR; TCRdb's copy keeps in-frame clones and lacks some. The repertoire holds under 120,000 clones, with approximately 79% as singletons. Material: peripheral blood. Receptors were obtained from a man aged 65 to 79 with active or convalescent COVID-19. CDR3s include the opening cysteine and the closing phenylalanine or tryptophan. The D gene is left open where the match is weak. Clone size, where shown, is once, few, many, or a class for clones that have expanded.

V	length	size	D	J	DNA	CDR3
TRBV19	15	few	-	TRBJ1-2	TGTGCCAGTAGTATGGCCACCTCTTCTAACTATGGCTACACCTTC	CASSMATSSNYGYTF
TRBV5-1	15	-	TRBD1	TRBJ1-4	TGCGCCAGCAGCGCCCTACAGGGGGCAAATGAAAAACTGTTTTTT	CASSALQGANEKLFF
TRBV9	17	-	TRBD2	TRBJ2-2	TGTGCCAGCAGCTCCCATGCCGGGACTAGTATGACCGGGGAGCTGTTTTTT	CASSSHAGTSMTGELFF
TRBV7-2	18	-	TRBD2	TRBJ2-7	TGTGCCAGCAGCTTAGGGGGACTAACGCCGGTCAAAGGCTACGAGCAGTACTTC	CASSLGGLTPVKGYEQYF
TRBV12-5	14	-	TRBD1	TRBJ1-5	TGTGCTAGTGGTTTGGGGACAGGGTGGCAGCCCCAGCATTTT	CASGLGTGWQPQHF
TRBV28	15	-	TRBD1	TRBJ1-6	TGTGCCAGCAGGGGGGACAGGGCGTCGGATTCACCCCTCCACTTT	CASRGDRASDSPLHF
TRBV9	14	few	TRBD1	TRBJ1-2	TGTGCCAGCAGCGTAGGGACAGGGGACTATGGCTACACCTTC	CASSVGTGDYGYTF
TRBV27	14	few	-	TRBJ1-5	TGTGCCAGCAGTTTGGTCGGTCCGAATCAGCCCCAGCATTTT	CASSLVGPNQPQHF
TRBV7-9	13	-	TRBD1	TRBJ1-1	TGTGCCAGCAGCTTGACAGGGGTCACTGAAGCTTTCTTT	CASSLTGVTEAFF
TRBV6-1	15	few	-	TRBJ1-3	TGTGCCAGCAGTGAAGCTACAGGCTATGGAAACACCATATATTTT	CASSEATGYGNTIYF
TRBV6-5	14	-	-	TRBJ1-1	TGTGCCAGCAGTCGAACCAGGGAGGACACTGAAGCTTTCTTT	CASSRTREDTEAFF
TRBV5-4	15	-	TRBD2	TRBJ2-3	TGTGCCAGCAGCTTGGCCAGCGGGGGGACAGATACGCAGTATTTT	CASSLASGGTDTQYF
TRBV25-1	17	-	TRBD2	TRBJ2-1	TGTGCCAGCAGTGACCCCAGGAGCGGGGGGGCCTTCAATGAGCAGTTCTTC	CASSDPRSGGAFNEQFF
TRBV19	13	-	TRBD1	TRBJ1-5	TGTGCCAGTACCCGACAGGGTTGGCAGCCCCAGCATTTT	CASTRQGWQPQHF
TRBV9	14	-	-	TRBJ2-6	TGTGCCAGCAGCGTAGTAGCCGGGGCCAACGTCCTGACTTTC	CASSVVAGANVLTF
TRBV28	14	-	TRBD1	TRBJ1-2	TGTGCCAGCAGTTCCCGGGACAGGGTCTCTGGCTACACCTTC	CASSSRDRVSGYTF
TRBV27	13	-	-	TRBJ2-3	TGTGCCAGCAGTCAACGAGGCACAGATACGCAGTATTTT	CASSQRGTDTQYF
TRBV24-1	12	few	-	TRBJ2-5	TGTGCCACCAGTACAGTAAGGGAGACCCAGTACTTC	CATSTVRETQYF
TRBV12-5	14	once	-	TRBJ1-3	TGTGCTAGTGGTACCTGGGAGGGAGGAAACACCATATATTTT	CASGTWEGGNTIYF
TRBV2	13	once	TRBD2	TRBJ2-7	TGTGCCAGCGGAGGACTAGCGGGAGGTGAGCAGTACTTC	CASGGLAGGEQYF
TRBV28	14	-	-	TRBJ1-6	TGTGCCAGCAGTTTAGAGGATGGGTCGGCACCCCTCCACTTT	CASSLEDGSAPLHF
TRBV6-1	13	-	-	TRBJ1-5	TGTGCCAGCAGTGAAGCGGTCAGACAGCCCCAGCATTTT	CASSEAVRQPQHF